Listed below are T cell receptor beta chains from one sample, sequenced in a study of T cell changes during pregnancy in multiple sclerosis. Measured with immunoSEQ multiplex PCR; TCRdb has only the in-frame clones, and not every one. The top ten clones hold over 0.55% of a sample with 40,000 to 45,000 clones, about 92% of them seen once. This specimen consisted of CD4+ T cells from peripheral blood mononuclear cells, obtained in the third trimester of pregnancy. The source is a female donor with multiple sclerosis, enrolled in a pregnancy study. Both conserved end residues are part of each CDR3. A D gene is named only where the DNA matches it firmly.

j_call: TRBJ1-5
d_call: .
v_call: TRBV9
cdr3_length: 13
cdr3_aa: CASSVDISQPQHF

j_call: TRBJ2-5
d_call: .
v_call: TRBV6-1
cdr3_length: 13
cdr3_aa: CASSEAFLRAQYF

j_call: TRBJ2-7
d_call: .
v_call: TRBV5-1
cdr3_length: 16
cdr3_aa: CASSLRRRGQGHEQYF

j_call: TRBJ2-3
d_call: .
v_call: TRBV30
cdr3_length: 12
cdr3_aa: CAWSLAGDTQYF

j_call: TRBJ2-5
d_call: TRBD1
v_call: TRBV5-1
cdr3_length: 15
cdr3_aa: CASSGGQGRQETQYF

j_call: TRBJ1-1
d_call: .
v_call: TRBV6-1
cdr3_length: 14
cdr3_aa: CASRGGRLNTEAFF

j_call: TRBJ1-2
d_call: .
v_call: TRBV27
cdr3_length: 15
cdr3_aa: CASSPYPRGGYGYTF

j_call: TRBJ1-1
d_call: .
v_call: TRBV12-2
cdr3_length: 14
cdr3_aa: CASRGTGLNTEAFF

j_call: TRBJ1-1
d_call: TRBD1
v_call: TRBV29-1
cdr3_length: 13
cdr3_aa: CSVTDRGGTEAFF

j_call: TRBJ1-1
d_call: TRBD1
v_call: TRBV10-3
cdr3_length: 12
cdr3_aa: CAIRGQGFEAFF

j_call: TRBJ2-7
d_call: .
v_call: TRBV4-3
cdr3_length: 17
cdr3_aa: CASSQGVSGHQSYEQYF

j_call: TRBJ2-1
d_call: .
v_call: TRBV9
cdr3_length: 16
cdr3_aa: CASSVELESSYNEQFF

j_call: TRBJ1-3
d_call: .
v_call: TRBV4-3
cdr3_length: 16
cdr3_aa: CASSQVAGLAGNTIYF